This TCR beta chain is drawn from a study of blood T cells in healthy people across ages (dated by TCRdb to between 2014 and 2016). Study-level background: Template switching captured roughly one uniquely barcoded TCR beta cDNA molecule per two T cells in model experiments. To avoid experimental bias, donors of different ages were randomly spread across the sequencing lanes. To track age-related changes in TCR beta repertoire diversity, the study relied on deep sequencing normalized with unique cDNA molecular identifiers. Donors were grouped into four age groups: young (average 16 years), middle-aged (39), aged (about 60) and long-lived (over 80). Using the same blood draw, the study looked at two additional independent replicas of 1 million unique cDNA reads for two donors, one aged 18 to 29 and the other aged 80 or older. General study outcomes and caveats: Because profiling used bulk unsorted PBMCs, naive and antigen-experienced compartments could not be compared conclusively. Compared with the aged group, the long-lived group had more naive CD4+ T cells, fewer expanded clones and increased TCR diversity, suggesting age selection. The percentage of naive T cells measured by flow cytometry correlated strongly with observed TCR beta diversity. Observed TCR beta diversity per million T cells fell roughly linearly with age, and a significant reduction was already apparent by age approximately 40. Estimates of total diversity based on one million sequenced T cells were considered lower bounds and underestimates. Because the CMV infection status of the donors was unknown, age-related changes in expanded clonotypes may potentially have been confounded.

A remark on this clonotype: Its binding antigen is unknown. No per-base quality is available; no much larger clone lies one base away.

From the cysteine through the phenylalanine, the CDR3 covers 13 amino acids. This entry keeps only the CDR3 DNA: 39 bases, framed from base 1. In the germline V gene, CDR1 corresponds to SNHLY and CDR2 to FYNNEI. A distance of 9 bases separates the germline ends of V and J, which lose 7 bases and 0 bases respectively. Library creation used 5' RACE. The data were produced on an Illumina HiSeq 2500. A second PCR of roughly 6 to 11 cycles was run with a J-beta primer mix and a sample-barcoded 5' primer. A template-switch 5' adaptor carrying 12 random nucleotides introduced a unique molecular identifier onto each TCR beta cDNA molecule. Each sample yielded at least 2.5 million CDR3-containing paired-end reads. All of the RNA was converted into first-strand cDNA using the Mint cDNA synthesis kit, with a TRBC-specific oligonucleotide serving as the primer. Following uracil-DNA glycosylase treatment, a first 18-cycle PCR with universal primers M1SS and BC2_uni_R was performed on all cDNA. Per the original workflow: Each sample was normalized by randomly selecting 1 million high-quality reads, each carrying a distinct molecular identifier. Instead of being binned into consensus sequences, reads with shared molecular identifiers were discarded. CDR3 identification, clonotype clustering and error correction used MiTCR with a Q25 quality threshold and the strictest error-elimination algorithm. A nonparametric unseen species model with Euler transformation was used to estimate a lower bound on total TCR beta diversity. The public reads were quality trimmed at Q25 with fastp and then assembled into clones with MiXCR by TCRdb, keeping productive beta chains. Here each entry gathers all rows of one CDR3 protein and keeps the most common genes and DNA. In this record, the V and J calls reflect TCRdb's handling and not the investigators' own analysis. The table for this sample lists approximately 880,000 distinct CDR3 sequences; about 44% of them were counted only once. Around 15% of the sample is held by the ten biggest clonotypes.

Donors were roughly 40 systemically healthy Caucasian individuals from Russia aged about 6 to 100 years. Approximately 9.3 milliliters of peripheral blood were drawn from each donor into EDTA-treated Vacutainer tubes. Ficoll-Paque density-gradient centrifugation was used to isolate PBMCs, with at least 6 million per sample. Trizol reagent was used to extract total RNA from PBMCs, with at least 6 micrograms per sample. The percentages of naive CD45RAhigh/CD27high T cells were determined by flow cytometry on a PBMC aliquot from every donor. Sequenced input: blood. This receptor was identified in a man aged 25-40 years in good health. Recombination connected TRBV2 to TRBJ1-1; no D segment can be confidently identified. The CDR3 reads CASISAMNTEAFF. The DNA sequence is given as TGTGCCAGCATTTCAGCCATGAACACTGAAGCTTTCTTT.